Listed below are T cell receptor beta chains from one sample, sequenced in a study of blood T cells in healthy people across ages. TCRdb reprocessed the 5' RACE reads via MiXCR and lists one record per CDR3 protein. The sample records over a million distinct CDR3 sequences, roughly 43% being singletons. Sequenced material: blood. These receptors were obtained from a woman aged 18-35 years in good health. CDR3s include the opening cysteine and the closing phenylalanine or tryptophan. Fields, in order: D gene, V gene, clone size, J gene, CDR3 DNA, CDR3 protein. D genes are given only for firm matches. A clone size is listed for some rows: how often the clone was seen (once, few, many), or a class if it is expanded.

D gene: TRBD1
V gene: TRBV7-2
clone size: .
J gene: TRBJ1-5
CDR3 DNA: TGTGCCAGCACCCAGGGGGGGGGCTTGCGCAATCAGCCCCAGCATTTT
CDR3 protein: CASTQGGGLRNQPQHF

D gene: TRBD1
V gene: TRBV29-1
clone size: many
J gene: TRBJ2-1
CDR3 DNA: TGCAGCTCCGGGACAGGGGACAATGAGCAGTTCTTC
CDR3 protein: CSSGTGDNEQFF

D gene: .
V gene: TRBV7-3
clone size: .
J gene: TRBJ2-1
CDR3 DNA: TGTGCCAGCAGCTTAACGGTGACAAATAATGAGCAGTTCTTC
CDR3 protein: CASSLTVTNNEQFF

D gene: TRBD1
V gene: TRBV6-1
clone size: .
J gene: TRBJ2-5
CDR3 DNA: TGTGCCAGCACCCTAACATCCGGGACAGGGGTCCCCCAAGAGACCCAGTACTTC
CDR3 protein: CASTLTSGTGVPQETQYF

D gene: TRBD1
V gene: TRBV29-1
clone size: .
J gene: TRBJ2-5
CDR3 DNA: TGCAGCGTTAGCCGACAGGGGCGATCGGAGACCCAGTACTTC
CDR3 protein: CSVSRQGRSETQYF

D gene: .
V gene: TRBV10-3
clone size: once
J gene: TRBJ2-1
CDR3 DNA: TGTGCCATCCTCCGTGAAGAGACCCAGTTCTTC
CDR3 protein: CAILREETQFF

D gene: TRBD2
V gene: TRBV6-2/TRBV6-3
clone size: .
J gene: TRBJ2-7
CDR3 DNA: TGTGCCAGCAGTTACACTCGGGGGGGCAGGGTTCCCTACTACGAGCAGTACTTC
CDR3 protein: CASSYTRGGRVPYYEQYF

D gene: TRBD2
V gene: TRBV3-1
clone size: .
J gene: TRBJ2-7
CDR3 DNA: TGTGCCAGCAGCTTTGGACTAGCTTCCACTGAGCAGTACTTC
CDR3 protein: CASSFGLASTEQYF

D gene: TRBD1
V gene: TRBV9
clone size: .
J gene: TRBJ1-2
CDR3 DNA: TGTGCCAGCAGCGTAGATCAGGGGGCCGCAAACTATGGCTACACCTTC
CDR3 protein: CASSVDQGAANYGYTF

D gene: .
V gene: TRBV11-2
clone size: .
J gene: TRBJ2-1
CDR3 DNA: TGTGCCAGCAGGAGCGTGGGGTACAATGAGCAGTTCTTC
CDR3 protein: CASRSVGYNEQFF

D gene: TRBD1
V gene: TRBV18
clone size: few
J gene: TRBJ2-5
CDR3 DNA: TGTGCCAGCTCACCGTTACCGGGACAGGGAATGCGAGAGACCCAGTACTTC
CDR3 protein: CASSPLPGQGMRETQYF

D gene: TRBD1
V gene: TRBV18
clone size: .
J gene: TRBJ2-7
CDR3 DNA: TGTGCCAGCTCACCACCGAGTGGGACAGGGGAGAACGAGCAGTACTTC
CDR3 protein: CASSPPSGTGENEQYF

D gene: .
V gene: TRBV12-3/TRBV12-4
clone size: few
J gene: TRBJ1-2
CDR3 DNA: TGTGCCAGCAGTTTAGGGGCGGGGACTGGCTATGGCTACACCTTC
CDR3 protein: CASSLGAGTGYGYTF

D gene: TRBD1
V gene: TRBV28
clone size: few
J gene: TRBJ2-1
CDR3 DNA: TGTGCCAGCAGTTTACAAACAGGGGGTGAGCAGTTCTTC
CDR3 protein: CASSLQTGGEQFF

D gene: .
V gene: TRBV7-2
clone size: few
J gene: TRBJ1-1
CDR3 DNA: TGTGCCAGCAGCCCTAGCCGTATTGAAGCTGAAGCTTTCTTT
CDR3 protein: CASSPSRIEAEAFF

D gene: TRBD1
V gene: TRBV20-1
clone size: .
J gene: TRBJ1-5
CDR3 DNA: TGCAGTGCTAGGGACAGGCAAAATCAGCCCCAGCATTTT
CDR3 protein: CSARDRQNQPQHF

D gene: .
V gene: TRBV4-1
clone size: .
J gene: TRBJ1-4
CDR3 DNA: TGCGCCAGCAGCCCCACCGCGGCCCTTAATGAAAAACTGTTTTTT
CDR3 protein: CASSPTAALNEKLFF

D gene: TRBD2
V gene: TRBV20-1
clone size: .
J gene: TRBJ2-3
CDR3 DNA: TGCAGTGCTAAGACTCTAGCGGGAGTACTGAATACGCAGTATTTT
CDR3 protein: CSAKTLAGVLNTQYF